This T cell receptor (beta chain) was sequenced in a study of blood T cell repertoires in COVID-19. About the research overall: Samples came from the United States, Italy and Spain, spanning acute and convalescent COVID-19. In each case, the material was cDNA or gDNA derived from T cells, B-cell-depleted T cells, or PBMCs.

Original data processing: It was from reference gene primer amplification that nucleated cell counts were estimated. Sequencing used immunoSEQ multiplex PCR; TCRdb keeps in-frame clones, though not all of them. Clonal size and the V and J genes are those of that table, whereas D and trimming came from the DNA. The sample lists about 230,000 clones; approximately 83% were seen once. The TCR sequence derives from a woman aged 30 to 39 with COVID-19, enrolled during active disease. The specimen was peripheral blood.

CDR3 DNA sequence: TGCGCCAGCAGCCAAGTGCTAGCGGGGAACTACGAGCAGTACTTC. Its protein is CASSQVLAGNYEQYF. The genes are TRBV4-3 and TRBJ2-7; 9 nucleotides match TRBD2. Germline V gene data show CDR1 as LGHNA and CDR2 as YSLEER. The CDR3 has 15 residues. Trimming at V came to 1 base and at J to 3 bases, leaving 4 bases not matched to a gene.